The 8 T cell receptor beta chains in this list originate from one sample, sequenced in a study of blood T cell repertoires in COVID-19 (dated by TCRdb to 2020 to 2022). Library construction relied on the immunoSEQ multiplex PCR assay. As stored in TCRdb, this immuneACCESS dataset retains in-frame rearrangements with V and J assigned. A fraction of the clones does not appear; measured against another copy, unresolved V genes explain less than half of the discrepancy, and the remainder lacks a known reason. This sample has 170,000 or so clones in its table, and roughly 84% of those were observed once. The top ten constitute 5.5% to 8.5% of the sample. Material for sequencing was PBMCs or T cells enriched from blood (not recorded which). These receptors were taken from a woman aged 50 to 60 who had recovered from COVID-19.

The sample holds a few counts of this clone. The V gene is TRBV6-4, the J gene TRBJ2-3, with 9 bases matching TRBD2. Germline CDR1 reads MRHNA; CDR2 reads SNTAGT. The CDR3 runs 16 residues. V was clipped by 0 bases and J by 0 bases; unmatched bases: 1. The CDR3 loop is CASSDSAGGSTDTQYF. The CDR3 bases are TGTGCCAGCAGTGACTCGGCGGGAGGGAGCACAGATACGCAGTATTTT.

V gene TRBV18 combines with J gene TRBJ1-1; the match to TRBD1 covers 7 bases. The CDR3 has 13 residues. The V gene's germline CDR1 is KGHSH and CDR2 LQKENI. J gave up 7 bases and V 8 bases, and 10 bases lay outside the gene matches. This CDR3 is CASAIQGLYEAFF. In DNA form, the CDR3 reads TGTGCCAGCGCCATACAGGGGCTGTATGAAGCTTTCTTT.

This chain joins TRBV2 and TRBJ2-4, with TRBD1 matching over 7 bases. V lost 4 bases, J lost 6 bases, and 0 bases stayed unmatched. The CDR3 covers 12 residues. Germline-derived CDR1 and CDR2 are SNHLY and FYNNEI. The DNA of the CDR3 is TGTGCCAGCAGTGGGACAGGAAACATTCAGTACTTC. This sequence encodes CASSGTGNIQYF.

V and J are TRBV27 and TRBJ1-2; no definite D call. Trimming took off 5 bases at V and 2 bases at J, with 15 bases between the two ends. The CDR3 is 15 residues long. From germline, CDR1 is MNHEY and CDR2 SMNVEV (reference sequence). For the CDR3, the DNA is TGTGCCAGCAGTCCCCAAGGACTGACAAACTATGGCTACACCTTC. It translates to CASSPQGLTNYGYTF.

The V gene is TRBV10-3, the J gene TRBJ2-7, with 10 bases aligning to TRBD1. The trim removed 6 bases at V and 2 bases at J, leaving 1 base unmatched. Germline V gene data show CDR1 as ENHRY and CDR2 as SYGVKD. This CDR3 has 13 amino acids. This chain's CDR3 is CAISGQGAYEQYF. The DNA for the CDR3 is TGTGCCATCAGCGGACAGGGGGCCTACGAGCAGTACTTC.

The genes are TRBV5-6 and TRBJ1-2; 11 bases match TRBD1. V was pared by 5 bases and J by 6 bases, with 6 bases of the junction left unmatched. Germline assignment: CDR1 SGHDT and CDR2 YYEEEE. CDR3 length: 14 residues. The chain's CDR3 is CASSRPDRGHGYTF. CDR3 sequence (DNA): TGTGCCAGCAGTCGGCCGGACAGGGGGCATGGCTACACCTTC.

The gene calls are TRBV30 and TRBJ1-4, with a tentative D call TRBD1 (5 bases). The germline CDR1 and CDR2 sequences are GTSNPN and SVGIG (reference sequence). This CDR3 contains 13 residues. Trimming shortened V by 1 base and J by 8 bases, and 11 bases separated the two germline ends. The chain's CDR3 is CAWSARVGEKLFF. CDR3 in DNA: TGTGCCTGGAGTGCCAGGGTCGGGGAAAAACTGTTTTTT.

The chain has TRBV7-9 and TRBJ2-5; TRBD2 matches at 7 bases. The CDR3 spans 14 residues. CDR1 and CDR2 (germline): SEHNR, FQNEAQ (reference sequence). V shed 6 bases, J shed 1 base, and the junction held 5 bases outside the gene matches. The chain's CDR3 is CASRDGGVQETQYF. The CDR3 DNA reads as TGTGCCAGCAGGGATGGGGGGGTCCAAGAGACCCAGTACTTC. The whole variable domain, remainder taken from reference TRBV7-9 and TRBJ2-5, is DTGVSQNPRHKITKRGQNVTFRCDPISEHNRLYWYRQTLGQGPEFLTYFQNEAQLEKSRLLSDRFSAERPKGSFSTLEIQRTEQGDSAMYLCASRDGGVQETQYFGPGTRLLVL.